The 15 T cell receptor beta chains presented below share a single source sample, sequenced in a study of prognosis after radiotherapy for stage I lung cancer. It was by two-round multiplex PCR that TCR beta CDR3 was amplified from genomic DNA. For every TRBV and TRBJ gene, a specific primer was used in first-round PCR. TCRdb processed the multiplex PCR reads anew with MiXCR; each CDR3 protein has one entry. The sample contains 20,000 or so distinct CDR3 sequences, roughly 43% of which appear only once. Specimen: PBMCs, collected before or after stereotactic body radiation therapy (not recorded which). Receptors were obtained from a donor of 50 years or more with non-small cell lung cancer.

In this sample, this clonotype turned up many times. The chain uses TRBV5-1 and TRBJ1-4, with 7 bases aligning to TRBD1. The J segment lost 0 bases and the V segment lost 4 bases, leaving 3 bases of the junction unmatched. In germline, CDR1 is SGHRS, CDR2 YFSETQ. This CDR3 has 15 residues. In DNA form, the CDR3 reads TGCGCCAGCAGCACCGGGACAGCAACTAATGAAAAACTGTTTTTT. It translates to CASSTGTATNEKLFF.

Ten or more counts support this clonotype. The rearrangement joins TRBV15 to TRBJ1-2, with D perhaps matching TRBD1 (5 bases). Germline V gene sequence: CDR1 LNHNV, CDR2 YYDKDF (reference sequence). V gave up 3 bases and J gave up 4 bases, with 9 bases separating them. The CDR3 contains 13 residues. CDR3 DNA: TGTGCCACCAGCAGCGGGGCCACCTATGGCTACACCTTC. Amino acids: CATSSGATYGYTF. The full variable domain, completed using reference TRBV15 and TRBJ1-2, is DAMVIQNPRYQVTQFGKPVTLSCSQTLNHNVMYWYQQKSSQAPKLLFHYYDKDFNNEADTPDNFQSRRPNTSFCFLDIRSPGLGDTAMYLCATSSGATYGYTFGSGTRLTVV.

Details on this clonotype: The junction differs from germline at one of its ends, possibly a read error. V gene TRBV28 combines with J gene TRBJ2-5; the match to TRBD2 covers 10 bases. The length of the CDR3 is 17 residues. From germline, CDR1 is MDHEN and CDR2 SYDVKM. CDR3 DNA: TGTGACAGCAGTTTACCAGCGGGAGGGCAGAATCAAGAGACCCAGTACTTC. As protein: CDSSLPAGGQNQETQYF.

The sample holds many counts of this clonotype. The chain carries TRBV24-1 and TRBJ1-2; no clear D gene. Germline CDR1 and CDR2: KGHDR and SFDVKD. This CDR3 has 12 residues. With 0 bases removed from V and 7 bases from J, the gap between germline ends came to 5 bases. The CDR3 is CATSDLTAGYTF. The CDR3 nucleotides are TGTGCCACCAGTGATTTGACGGCTGGCTACACCTTC.

About this clonotype: One end of the junction is discordant with germline, which a read error may explain. V gene TRBV9 combines with J gene TRBJ1-6; D is uncertain. The germline gives CDR1 SGDLS, CDR2 YYNGEE. The CDR3 is made up of 15 amino acids. In DNA, the CDR3 is TGTGCAAGCAGCGTAACGGGAGAGATAGGATCACCCATCAACTTT. Translated, it gives CASSVTGEIGSPINF.

This clonotype was recorded at least ten times. CDR3 region: CASSLAQRDGEQYF. For the CDR3, the DNA is TGTGCCAGCAGCTTAGCGCAGCGGGACGGCGAGCAGTACTTC. The chain combines TRBV7-2 with TRBJ2-7; 7 nucleotides align to TRBD2. V shed 0 bases and J 6 bases; nucleotides not matched to a gene: 5. This CDR3 has 14 amino acids. Per the germline V gene, CDR1 is SGHTA and CDR2 is FQGNSA.

The V call is TRBV4-2, the J call TRBJ2-7; TRBD1 agrees at 11 bases. The CDR3 spans 15 residues. After removal of 7 bases from V and 6 bases from J, the junction contained 11 bases not matched to a gene. Germline V gene data show CDR1 as LGHNA and CDR2 as YNFKEQ. The CDR3 DNA reads as TGTGCCAGCATCCTGTCCCAGGACAGGGGGCGCGAGCAGTACTTC. This encodes CASILSQDRGREQYF.

The sample holds many counts of this clonotype. V usage is TRBV28 and J usage is TRBJ1-5; the match to TRBD1 covers 8 bases. Germline trimming cut 7 bases from V and 5 bases from J; bases unmatched to any gene: 7. In germline, CDR1 is MDHEN, CDR2 SYDVKM. This CDR3 contains 14 residues. The DNA of the CDR3 is TGTGCCAGCAATCTGGACAGGGTTGATCAGCCCCAGCATTTT. Its translation: CASNLDRVDQPQHF.

Concerning this clonotype itself: The junction differs from germline at one of its ends, possibly a read error. As DNA, the CDR3 is TGTGCCAGCAGTTCGCCCCGGGGCACCAGCTCTTACGATCAGTACTTC. Amino acids: CASSSPRGTSSYDQYF. The rearrangement links TRBV28 to TRBJ2-7; D is tentatively TRBD1 or TRBD2 (5 bases each). The CDR3 is made up of 16 amino acids. Germline V gives CDR1 MDHEN, CDR2 SYDVKM.

V is TRBV6-2 or TRBV6-3 and J is TRBJ2-6; D remains unclear. The length of the CDR3 is 15 residues. V gave up 3 bases and J gave up 1 base, with 7 bases separating them. Germline V gene sequence: CDR1 MNHEY, CDR2 SVGEGT. CDR3 nucleotides: TGTGCCAGCAGTTATCACTCATCTGGGGCCAACGTCCTGACTTTC. This sequence encodes CASSYHSSGANVLTF.

This clonotype was seen just once. The V gene is TRBV2, the J gene TRBJ1-1, with D perhaps matching TRBD1 (5 bases). The V gene lost 7 bases and the J gene lost 5 bases, with 17 bases spanning the gap. Germline-derived CDR1 and CDR2 are SNHLY and FYNNEI. CDR3 length: 14 residues. Here the CDR3 DNA reads TGTGCCAGCACCTTAGTGGGAGGGGAAACTGAAGCTTTCTTT. Its translation: CASTLVGGETEAFF.

As to this clonotype: A junction end diverges from the germline sequence, so it may reflect a read error. V is TRBV5-1 and J is TRBJ2-3; 8 bases are a match to TRBD1. The CDR3 is 16 amino acids. The germline V gene has CDR1 SGHRS and CDR2 YFSETQ. Here the CDR3 reads CASSLPTGGIVDTHYF. The CDR3 bases are TGCGCCAGCAGCCTCCCCACAGGGGGGATTGTAGATACGCATTATTTT.

This clonotype has only one observation. The chain couples TRBV20-1 to TRBJ1-1, with 9 bases identical to TRBD1. CDR3 size: 13 residues. CDR1 and CDR2 (germline): DFQATT, SNEGSKA (reference sequence). Trimming removed 1 base from V and 7 bases from J; junction bases left unmatched: 4. CDR3: CSARGQGVIEAFF. The CDR3 bases are TGCAGTGCTAGAGGACAGGGGGTTATTGAAGCTTTCTTT.

With respect to this clonotype: A much larger clone lies a single base off, so this may be a read error. V usage is TRBV6-2 or TRBV6-3 and J usage is TRBJ2-3, with D perhaps matching TRBD1 (6 bases). From germline, CDR1 is MNHEY and CDR2 SVGEGT. The CDR3 contains 15 residues. DNA for the CDR3: TGTGCCAGCCGGATGGGGCAGGGGTTTAAAGATGCGCAGTATTTT. It codes for CASRMGQGFKDAQYF.

This clonotype was recorded at least ten times. The V call is TRBV7-2, the J call TRBJ2-5; 7 bases map to TRBD2. The CDR3 is 16 amino acids. Germline CDR1 is SGHTA and CDR2 is FQGNSA. J was trimmed by 5 bases and V by 1 base; bases with no gene match: 10. The CDR3 sequence: CASSLDTGLLGETQYF. The CDR3 bases are TGTGCCAGCAGCTTAGATACGGGACTACTGGGTGAGACCCAGTACTTC.